The source of this TCR beta chain is a study of T cells in Graves' hyperthyroidism and ophthalmopathy. Study-wide results and limits: Ophthalmopathy was separated from stable hyperthyroidism by a 13 V-J model. Within blood appeared most thyroid clonotypes that had expanded above 0.001.

Comments on this clonotype: The antigen is not known.

Researchers barred patients who had uncontrolled infection, other autoimmune disease, pregnancy or lactation. Diagnoses were established using clinical symptoms, serum thyroxine and TRAb, thyroid ultrasound and orbital computed tomography. TCR beta CDR3 sequences were amplified from RNA transcripts. When the TCR CDR3 underwent first-round RT-PCR, the HTBI primer set was used. TCRdb re-called the multiplex PCR reads through MiXCR, storing one row per CDR3 protein. The table lists about 380,000 distinct CDR3 sequences, approximately 17% of them singletons. From germline, CDR1 is SNHLY and CDR2 FYNNEI. The trim removed 4 bases at V and 6 bases at J, leaving 8 bases unmatched. The length of the CDR3 is 15 residues.

V usage is TRBV2 and J usage is TRBJ1-1, with TRBD1 identical over 10 bases. Sequencing was performed on blood. This receptor was taken from a man younger than 35 with Graves' ophthalmopathy. CDR3 DNA sequence: TGTGCCAGCAGTGGATCCGGGACAGGGGATCCTGAAGCTTTCTTT. This codes for CASSGSGTGDPEAFF.